This T cell receptor beta chain came from a study of technical replicates of blood from a few donors. CDR3 length: 15 residues. Germline V gene data show CDR1 as SGHVS and CDR2 as FQNEAQ. Trimming cost V 3 bases and J 3 bases, with 14 bases left between them. Generated by immunoSEQ multiplex PCR, the TCRdb table keeps only in-frame clones and is missing some. The sample has tens of thousands of clones; 90% to 98% are singletons. The TCR originated in a human donor in good health. Sequences were obtained from T cells isolated from PBMCs. This chain joins TRBV7-8 and TRBJ1-1; weak D call: TRBD1 (6 bases). The CDR3 protein is CASSFTGKEDTEAFF. The CDR3 DNA reads as TGTGCCAGCAGCTTTACAGGGAAAGAGGACACTGAAGCTTTCTTT.